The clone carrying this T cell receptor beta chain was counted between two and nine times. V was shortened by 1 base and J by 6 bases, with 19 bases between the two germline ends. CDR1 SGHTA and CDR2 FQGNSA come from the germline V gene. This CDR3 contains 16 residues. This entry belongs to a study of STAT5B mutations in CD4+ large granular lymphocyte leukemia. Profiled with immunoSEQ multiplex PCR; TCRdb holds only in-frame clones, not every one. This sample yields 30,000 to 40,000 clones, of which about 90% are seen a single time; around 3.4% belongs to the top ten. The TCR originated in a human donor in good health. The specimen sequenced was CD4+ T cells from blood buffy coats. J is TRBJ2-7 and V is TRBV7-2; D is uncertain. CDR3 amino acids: CASSLDFSRSLGEQYF. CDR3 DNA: TGTGCCAGCAGCTTAGACTTTTCGAGATCCCTGGGCGAGCAGTACTTC.